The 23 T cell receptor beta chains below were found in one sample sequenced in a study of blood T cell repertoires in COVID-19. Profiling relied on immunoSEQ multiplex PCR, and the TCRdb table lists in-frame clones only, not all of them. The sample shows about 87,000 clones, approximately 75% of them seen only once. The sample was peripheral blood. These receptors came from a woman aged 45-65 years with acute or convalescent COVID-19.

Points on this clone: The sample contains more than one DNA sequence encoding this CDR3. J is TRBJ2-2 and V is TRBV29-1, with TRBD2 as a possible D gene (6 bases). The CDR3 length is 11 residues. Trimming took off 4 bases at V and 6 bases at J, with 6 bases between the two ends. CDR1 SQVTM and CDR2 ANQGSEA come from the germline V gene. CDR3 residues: CSVGGAGELFF. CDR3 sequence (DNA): TGCAGCGTTGGGGGGGCCGGGGAGCTGTTTTTT.

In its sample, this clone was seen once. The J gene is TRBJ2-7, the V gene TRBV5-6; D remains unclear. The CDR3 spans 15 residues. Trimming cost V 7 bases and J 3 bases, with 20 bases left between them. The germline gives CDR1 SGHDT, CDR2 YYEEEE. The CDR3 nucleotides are TGTGCCAGCTGCCCCTCAGGCTACACCAACTACGAGCAGTACTTC. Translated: CASCPSGYTNYEQYF.

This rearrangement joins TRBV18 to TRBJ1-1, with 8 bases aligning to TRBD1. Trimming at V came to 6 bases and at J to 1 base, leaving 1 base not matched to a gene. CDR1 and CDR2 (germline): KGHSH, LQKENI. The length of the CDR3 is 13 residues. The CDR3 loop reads CASSQGANTEAFF. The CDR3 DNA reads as TGTGCCAGCTCGCAGGGGGCGAACACTGAAGCTTTCTTT.

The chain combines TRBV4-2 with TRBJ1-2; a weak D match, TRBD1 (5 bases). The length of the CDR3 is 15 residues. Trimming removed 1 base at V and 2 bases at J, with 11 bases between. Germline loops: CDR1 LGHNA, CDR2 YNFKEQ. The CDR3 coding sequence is TGTGCCAGCAGCCAAGCGGGGGGAATGAACTATGGCTACACCTTC. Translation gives CASSQAGGMNYGYTF.

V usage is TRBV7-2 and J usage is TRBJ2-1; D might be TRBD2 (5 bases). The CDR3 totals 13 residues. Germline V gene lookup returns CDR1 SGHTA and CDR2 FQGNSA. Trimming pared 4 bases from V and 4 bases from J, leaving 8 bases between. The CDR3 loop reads CASSSGGYNEQFF. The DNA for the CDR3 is TGTGCCAGCAGCTCCGGCGGGTACAATGAGCAGTTCTTC.

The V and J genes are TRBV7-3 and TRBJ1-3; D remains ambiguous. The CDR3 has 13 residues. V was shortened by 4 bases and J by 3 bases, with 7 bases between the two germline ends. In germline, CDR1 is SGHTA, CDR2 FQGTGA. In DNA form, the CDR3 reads TGTGCCAGCAGCTCCAGGCATGGAAACACCATATATTTT. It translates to CASSSRHGNTIYF. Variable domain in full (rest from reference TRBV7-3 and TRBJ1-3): GAGVSQTPSNKVTEKGKYVELRCDPISGHTALYWYRQSLGQGPEFLIYFQGTGAADDSGLPNDRFFAVRPEGSVSTLKIQRTERGDSAVYLCASSSRHGNTIYFGEGSWLTVV.

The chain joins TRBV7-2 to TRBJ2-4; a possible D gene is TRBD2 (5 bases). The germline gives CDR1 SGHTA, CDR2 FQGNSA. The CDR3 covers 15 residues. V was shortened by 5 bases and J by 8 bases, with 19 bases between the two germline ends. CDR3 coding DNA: TGTGCCAGCAGCGTCGGACTTATGTCGAGGGACATTCAGTACTTC. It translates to CASSVGLMSRDIQYF.

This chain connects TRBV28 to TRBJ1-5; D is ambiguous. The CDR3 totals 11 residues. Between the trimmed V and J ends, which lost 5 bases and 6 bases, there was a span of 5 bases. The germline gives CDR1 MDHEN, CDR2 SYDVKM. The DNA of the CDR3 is TGTGCCAGCAGTCGAGGTCAGCCCCAGCATTTT. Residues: CASSRGQPQHF.

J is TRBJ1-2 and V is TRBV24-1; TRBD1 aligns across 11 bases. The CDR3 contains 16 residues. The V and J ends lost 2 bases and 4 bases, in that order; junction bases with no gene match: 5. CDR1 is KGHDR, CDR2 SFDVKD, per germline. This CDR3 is CATSDSRTGGLYGYTF. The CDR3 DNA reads TGTGCCACCAGTGATTCAAGGACAGGGGGCCTCTATGGCTACACCTTC.

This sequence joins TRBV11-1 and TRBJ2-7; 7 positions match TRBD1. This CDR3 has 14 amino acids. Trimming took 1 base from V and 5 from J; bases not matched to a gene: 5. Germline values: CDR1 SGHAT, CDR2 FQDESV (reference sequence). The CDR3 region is CASSLDRQGDEQYF. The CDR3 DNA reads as TGTGCCAGCAGCTTAGATCGGCAGGGGGACGAGCAGTACTTC.

CDR3 bases: TGCGCCAGCAGCCAGGAGACAGGGGGAAATTTAAACTATGGCTACACCTTC. Encoded protein: CASSQETGGNLNYGYTF. The chain employs TRBV5-1 and TRBJ1-2; 9 bases line up with TRBD1. Germline lookup yields CDR1 SGHRS and CDR2 YFSETQ. The J segment lost 2 bases and the V segment lost 4 bases, leaving 12 bases of the junction unmatched. The length of the CDR3 is 17 residues. Complete variable domain (other parts from reference TRBV5-1 and TRBJ1-2): KAGVTQTPRYLIKTRGQQVTLSCSPISGHRSVSWYQQTPGQGLQFLFEYFSETQRNKGNFPGRFSGRQFSNSRSEMNVSTLELGDSALYLCASSQETGGNLNYGYTFGSGTRLTVV.

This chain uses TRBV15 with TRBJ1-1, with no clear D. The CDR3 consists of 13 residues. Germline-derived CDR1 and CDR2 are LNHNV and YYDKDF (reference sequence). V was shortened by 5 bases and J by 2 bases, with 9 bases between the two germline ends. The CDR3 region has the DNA TGTGCCACCAGCCGCGACTTCAACACTGAAGCTTTCTTT. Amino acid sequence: CATSRDFNTEAFF.

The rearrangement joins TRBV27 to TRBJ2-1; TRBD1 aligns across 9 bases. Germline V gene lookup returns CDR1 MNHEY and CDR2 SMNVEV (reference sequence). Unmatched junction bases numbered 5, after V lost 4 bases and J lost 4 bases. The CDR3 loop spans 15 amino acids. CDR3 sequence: CASSSLGQGYNEQFF. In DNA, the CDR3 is TGTGCCAGCAGTTCCTTGGGACAGGGTTACAATGAGCAGTTCTTC.

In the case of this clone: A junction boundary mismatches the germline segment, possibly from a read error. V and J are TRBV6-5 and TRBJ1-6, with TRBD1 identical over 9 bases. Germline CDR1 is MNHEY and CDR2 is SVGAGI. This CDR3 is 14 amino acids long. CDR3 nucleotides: TGTGCCAGCAGCTGGGACAGGGATAAATCACCCCTCCACTTT. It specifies CASSWDRDKSPLHF.

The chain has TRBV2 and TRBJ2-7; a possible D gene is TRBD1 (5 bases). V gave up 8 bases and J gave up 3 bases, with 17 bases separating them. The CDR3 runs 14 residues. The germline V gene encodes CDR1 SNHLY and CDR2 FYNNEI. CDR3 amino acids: CASSTGAPIYEQYF. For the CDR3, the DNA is TGTGCCAGCTCGACTGGGGCTCCAATCTACGAGCAGTACTTC. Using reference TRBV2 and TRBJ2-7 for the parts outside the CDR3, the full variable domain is EPEVTQTPSHQVTQMGQEVILRCVPISNHLYFYWYRQILGQKVEFLVSFYNNEISEKSEIFDDQFSVERPDGSNFTLKIRSTKLEDSAMYFCASSTGAPIYEQYFGPGTRLTVT.

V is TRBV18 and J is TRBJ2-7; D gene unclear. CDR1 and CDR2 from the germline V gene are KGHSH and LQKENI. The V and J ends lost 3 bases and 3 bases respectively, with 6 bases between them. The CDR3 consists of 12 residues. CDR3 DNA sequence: TGTGCCAGCTCACCTAACAGCTACGAGCAGTACTTC. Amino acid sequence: CASSPNSYEQYF.

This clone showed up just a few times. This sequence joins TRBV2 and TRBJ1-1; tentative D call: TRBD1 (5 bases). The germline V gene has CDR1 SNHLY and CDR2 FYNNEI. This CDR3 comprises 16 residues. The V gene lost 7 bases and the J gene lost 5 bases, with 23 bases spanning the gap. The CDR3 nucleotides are TGTGCCAGCACTTCTGGCGACGCAGGGAGGAGAACTGAAGCTTTCTTT. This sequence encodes CASTSGDAGRRTEAFF. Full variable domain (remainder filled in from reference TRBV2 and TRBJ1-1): EPEVTQTPSHQVTQMGQEVILRCVPISNHLYFYWYRQILGQKVEFLVSFYNNEISEKSEIFDDQFSVERPDGSNFTLKIRSTKLEDSAMYFCASTSGDAGRRTEAFFGQGTRLTVV.

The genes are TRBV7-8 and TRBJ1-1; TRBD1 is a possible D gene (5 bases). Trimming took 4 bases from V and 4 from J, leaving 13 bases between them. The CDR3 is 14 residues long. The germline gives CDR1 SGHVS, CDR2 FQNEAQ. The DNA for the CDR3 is TGTGCCAGCAGCTCACATGGAGGGGCCACTGAAGCTTTCTTT. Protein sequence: CASSSHGGATEAFF.

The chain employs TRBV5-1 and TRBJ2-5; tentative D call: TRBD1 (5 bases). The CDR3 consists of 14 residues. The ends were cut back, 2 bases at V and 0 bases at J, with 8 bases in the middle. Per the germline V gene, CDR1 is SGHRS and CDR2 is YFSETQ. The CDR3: CASSFAGNQETQYF. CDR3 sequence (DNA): TGCGCCAGCAGCTTCGCAGGGAACCAAGAGACCCAGTACTTC.

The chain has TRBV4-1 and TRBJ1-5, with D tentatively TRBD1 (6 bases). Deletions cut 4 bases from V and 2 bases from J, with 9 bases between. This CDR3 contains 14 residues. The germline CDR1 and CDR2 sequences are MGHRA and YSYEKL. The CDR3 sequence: CASSLAGGNQPQHF. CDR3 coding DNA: TGCGCCAGCAGCCTGGCAGGGGGCAATCAGCCCCAGCATTTT.

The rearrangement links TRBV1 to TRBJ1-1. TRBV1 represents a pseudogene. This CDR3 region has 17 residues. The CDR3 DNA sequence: TGCACCAGCAGCCAAAAGAGGAACACAGAGCGGTACACTGAAGCTTTCTTT. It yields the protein CTSSQKRNTERYTEAFF.

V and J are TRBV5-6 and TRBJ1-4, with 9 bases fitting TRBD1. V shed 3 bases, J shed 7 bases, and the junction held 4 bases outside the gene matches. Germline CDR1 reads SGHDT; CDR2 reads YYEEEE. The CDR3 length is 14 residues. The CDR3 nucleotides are TGTGCCAGCAGCTCCCCGGGACAGGGTGAAAAACTGTTTTTT. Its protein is CASSSPGQGEKLFF.

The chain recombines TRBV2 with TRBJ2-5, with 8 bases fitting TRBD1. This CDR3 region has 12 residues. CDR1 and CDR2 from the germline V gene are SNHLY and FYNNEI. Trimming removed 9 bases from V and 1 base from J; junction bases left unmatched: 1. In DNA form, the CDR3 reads TGTGCCAGAGGACAGGGCCAAGAGACCCAGTACTTC. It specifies CARGQGQETQYF. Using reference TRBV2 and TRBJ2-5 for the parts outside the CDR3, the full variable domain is EPEVTQTPSHQVTQMGQEVILRCVPISNHLYFYWYRQILGQKVEFLVSFYNNEISEKSEIFDDQFSVERPDGSNFTLKIRSTKLEDSAMYFCARGQGQETQYFGPGTRLLVL.